This T cell receptor beta chain was captured in a study of regulatory T cells in long-lasting Graves disease. Overall study findings and caveats: Accuracy might have suffered from few samples.

This clonotype was recorded at least ten times. Its antigen is undetermined. Germline CDR1 reads MNHEY; CDR2 reads SMNVEV (reference sequence). The ends lost 6 bases at V and 5 bases at J; junction bases unmatched: 9. There are 15 residues in the CDR3. Library construction for TCR beta used iRepertoire HTBI primers and Arm-PCR of CDR3 regions. Using its own MiXCR run on the multiplex PCR reads, TCRdb lists one record per CDR3 protein. The sample has 350,000 to 550,000 distinct CDR3 sequences, 13% to 15% seen once; the top ten hold roughly a sixth. Time point reported: newly diagnosed GD, antithyroid drugs for less than 3 months. The TCR library was made from RNA extracted from PBMCs. This same sample was also taken into another study, of T cells in Graves' hyperthyroidism and ophthalmopathy. That source notes: Recently diagnosed hyperthyroidism of less than 2 months' duration affected patients aged 18 to 65. The primer set for the first-round RT-PCR of the TCR CDR3 was HTBI.

The sequencing here drew on peripheral blood mononuclear cells (PBMCs), taken at new diagnosis, from a patient treated with antithyroid drugs. The chain uses TRBV27 and TRBJ2-3; 9 bases align to TRBD1. This clonotype was sampled from a woman between 50 and 59 years old with Graves disease. CDR3 sequence: CASSPSGTGRDTQYF. In DNA form, the CDR3 reads TGTGCCAGCAGCCCCTCCGGGACAGGGAGAGATACGCAGTATTTT.